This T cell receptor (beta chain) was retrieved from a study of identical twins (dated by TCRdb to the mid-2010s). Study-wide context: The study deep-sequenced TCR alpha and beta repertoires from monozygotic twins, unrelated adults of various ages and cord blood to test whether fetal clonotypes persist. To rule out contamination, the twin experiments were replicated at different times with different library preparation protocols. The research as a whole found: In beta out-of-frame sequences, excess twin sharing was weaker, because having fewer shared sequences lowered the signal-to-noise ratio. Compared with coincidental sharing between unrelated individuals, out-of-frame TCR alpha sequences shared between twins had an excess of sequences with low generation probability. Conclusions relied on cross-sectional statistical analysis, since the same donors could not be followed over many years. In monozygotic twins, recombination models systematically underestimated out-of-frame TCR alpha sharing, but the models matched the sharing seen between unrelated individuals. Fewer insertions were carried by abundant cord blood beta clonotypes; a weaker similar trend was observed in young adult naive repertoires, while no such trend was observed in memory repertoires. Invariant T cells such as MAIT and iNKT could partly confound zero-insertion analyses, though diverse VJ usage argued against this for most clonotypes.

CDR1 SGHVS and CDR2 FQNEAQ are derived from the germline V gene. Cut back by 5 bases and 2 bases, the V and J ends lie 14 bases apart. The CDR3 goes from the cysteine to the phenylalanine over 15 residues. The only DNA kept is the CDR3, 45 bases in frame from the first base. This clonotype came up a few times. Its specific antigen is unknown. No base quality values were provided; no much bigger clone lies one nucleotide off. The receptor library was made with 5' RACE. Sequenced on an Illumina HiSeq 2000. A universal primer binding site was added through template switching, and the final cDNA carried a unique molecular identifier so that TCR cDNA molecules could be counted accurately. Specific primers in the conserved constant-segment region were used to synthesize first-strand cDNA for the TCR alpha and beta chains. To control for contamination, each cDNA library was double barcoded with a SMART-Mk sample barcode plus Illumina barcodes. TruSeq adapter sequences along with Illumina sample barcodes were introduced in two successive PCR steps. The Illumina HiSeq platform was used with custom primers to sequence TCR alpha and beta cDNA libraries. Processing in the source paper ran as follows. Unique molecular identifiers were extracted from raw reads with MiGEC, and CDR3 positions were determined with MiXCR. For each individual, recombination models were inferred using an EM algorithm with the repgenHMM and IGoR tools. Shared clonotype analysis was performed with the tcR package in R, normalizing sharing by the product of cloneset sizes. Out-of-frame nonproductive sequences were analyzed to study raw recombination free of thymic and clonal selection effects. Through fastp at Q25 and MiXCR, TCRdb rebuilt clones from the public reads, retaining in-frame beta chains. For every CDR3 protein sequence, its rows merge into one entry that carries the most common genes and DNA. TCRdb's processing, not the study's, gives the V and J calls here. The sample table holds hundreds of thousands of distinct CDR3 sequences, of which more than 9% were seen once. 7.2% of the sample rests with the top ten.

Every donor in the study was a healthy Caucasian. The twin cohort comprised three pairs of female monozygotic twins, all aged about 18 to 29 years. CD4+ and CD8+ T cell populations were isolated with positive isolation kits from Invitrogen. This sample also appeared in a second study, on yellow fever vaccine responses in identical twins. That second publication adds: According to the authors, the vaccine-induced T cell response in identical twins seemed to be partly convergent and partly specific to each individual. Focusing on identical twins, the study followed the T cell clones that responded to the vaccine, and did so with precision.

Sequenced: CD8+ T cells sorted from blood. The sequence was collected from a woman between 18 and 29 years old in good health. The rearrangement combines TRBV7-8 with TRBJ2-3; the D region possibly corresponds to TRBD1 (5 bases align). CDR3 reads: CASSPPGQDTDTQYF. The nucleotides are TGTGCCAGCAGCCCACCTGGACAAGACACAGATACGCAGTATTTT.